This is a list of T cell receptor beta chains from one sample in a study of glioma-infiltrating T cells after dendritic cell vaccination. The repertoire was sequenced with immunoSEQ multiplex PCR; TCRdb's copy has only in-frame clones and lacks some. The sample has fewer than 45,000 clones; approximately 84% are singletons. The sequencing here drew on blood, taken before dendritic cell vaccination. Source of these receptors: a human donor with glioblastoma. CDR3s include the opening cysteine and the closing phenylalanine or tryptophan. D genes are given only for firm matches. Size is omitted from some rows. Given values are once, few, many or a class for expanded clones.

d_call,v_call,clone_size,j_call,cdr3_nt,cdr3_aa
TRBD1,TRBV11-1,NA,TRBJ2-3,TGTGCCAGCAGTTCCAGGGGGTTCACAGATACGCAGTATTTT,CASSSRGFTDTQYF
NA,TRBV6-1,NA,TRBJ2-3,TGTGCCAGTGGGGGCCGGATGGCAGATACGCAGTATTTT,CASGGRMADTQYF
TRBD2,TRBV7-2,NA,TRBJ2-7,TGTGCCAGCAGTTCAACGGGAGGCTACGAGCAGTACTTC,CASSSTGGYEQYF
TRBD1,TRBV5-1,NA,TRBJ1-6,TGCGCCAGCAGTGAAGGGGGCAATTCACCCCTCCACTTT,CASSEGGNSPLHF
TRBD1,TRBV11-3,NA,TRBJ1-1,TGTGCCAGCAGCTCCCTGGCAGGGGGCGACACTGAAGCTTTCTTT,CASSSLAGGDTEAFF
TRBD1,TRBV13,few,TRBJ1-1,TGTGCCAGCAGCTTAGACGACAGGGGGGAGTTGGCGATGAACACTGAAGCTTTCTTT,CASSLDDRGELAMNTEAFF
TRBD2,TRBV7-3,once,TRBJ2-1,TGTGCCAGCAGCCCCCTCCCAACTAGCGGGAACAATGAGCAGTTCTTC,CASSPLPTSGNNEQFF
TRBD2,TRBV5-1,NA,TRBJ2-3,TGCGCCAGCAGCTTGAAGGTTAGCGGGGGGGTCACAGATACGCAGTATTTT,CASSLKVSGGVTDTQYF
TRBD1,TRBV4-3,NA,TRBJ2-5,TGCGCCAGCAGCCAAGACTTTGGACAGGGTCACGAGACCCAGTACTTC,CASSQDFGQGHETQYF
NA,TRBV4-3,NA,TRBJ2-7,TGCGCCAGCAGCTTTCGTGGGGGGACCGAGCAGTACTTC,CASSFRGGTEQYF
NA,TRBV4-1,NA,TRBJ1-1,TGCGCCAGCTCACGCCTACGCAACACTGAAGCTTTCTTT,CASSRLRNTEAFF
TRBD1,TRBV11-3,few,TRBJ2-5,TGTGCCAGCAGCAGACGGACAGGGGGCGATGAGACCCAGTACTTC,CASSRRTGGDETQYF
NA,TRBV5-8,NA,TRBJ2-7,TGTGCCAGCAGCTTGGCCACCTACGAGCAGTACTTC,CASSLATYEQYF
TRBD1,TRBV11-2,few,TRBJ2-2,TGTGCCAGCAGCTTCGACAGGGGGTTTACCACCGGGGAGCTGTTTTTT,CASSFDRGFTTGELFF
TRBD2,TRBV4-2,NA,TRBJ2-7,TGTGCCAGCAGACGGAGCGGGGGCCAAGAAGCCGAGCAGTACTTC,CASRRSGGQEAEQYF
NA,TRBV9,NA,TRBJ1-1,TGTGCCAGCAGCTTGGGCGGGGCATGGAACACTGAAGCTTTCTTT,CASSLGGAWNTEAFF
TRBD1,TRBV7-2,NA,TRBJ1-2,TGTGCCAGCAGCCCGGACAGGGCTCGTCGCTACACCTTC,CASSPDRARRYTF
NA,TRBV5-1,NA,TRBJ2-3,TGCGCCAGCAGCTTAGGAGGGGCAGGCACAGATACGCAGTATTTT,CASSLGGAGTDTQYF
TRBD1,TRBV2,NA,TRBJ2-7,TGTGCCAGCATGTCGCCGGGACAGTCCTACGAGCAGTACTTC,CASMSPGQSYEQYF
TRBD1,TRBV4-3,NA,TRBJ1-1,TGCGCCAGCAGCCAAGGACAGGGGCTCACTGAAGCTTTCTTT,CASSQGQGLTEAFF
TRBD1,TRBV9,once,TRBJ1-2,TGTGCCAGCAGCGGCGACAGGGCCGGCTACACCTTC,CASSGDRAGYTF
TRBD1,TRBV19,NA,TRBJ2-3,TGTGCCAGTAGCAAGCCGGGACAGGGGGCTAATACGCAGTATTTT,CASSKPGQGANTQYF
TRBD1,TRBV18,NA,TRBJ1-1,TGTGCCAGCTCACCTATTACAGGGGGCACTGAAGCTTTCTTT,CASSPITGGTEAFF
TRBD1,TRBV5-6,few,TRBJ2-7,TGTGCCAGCAGCGACGGGACAGTCTCCTACGAGCAGTACTTC,CASSDGTVSYEQYF
TRBD1,TRBV30,NA,TRBJ2-1,TGTGCCTGGAGGGGGGGGGACAGGGGCTACAATGAGCAGTTCTTC,CAWRGGDRGYNEQFF
TRBD2,TRBV6-6,NA,TRBJ2-5,TGTGCCAGCAGTGGAGCGGGGGGGACCCAAGAGACCCAGTACTTC,CASSGAGGTQETQYF
NA,TRBV6-5,NA,TRBJ2-3,TGTGCCAGCAGTTATATTAGAGCTAGCGGCACAGATACGCAGTATTTT,CASSYIRASGTDTQYF
NA,TRBV19,NA,TRBJ1-6,TGTGCCAGTAGTATCGGGGATCCTTCACCCCTCCACTTT,CASSIGDPSPLHF
TRBD2,TRBV7-6,NA,TRBJ2-1,TGTGCCAGCAGCTTAGGGGGGGGGTACGAGCAGTTCTTC,CASSLGGGYEQFF
NA,TRBV21-1,NA,TRBJ2-2,TGTGCCAGCAGGACAGGGTCTGGGGACACCGGGGAGCTGTTTTTT,CASRTGSGDTGELFF
NA,TRBV5-6,NA,TRBJ2-7,TGTGCCAGCAGCTTGGGCCAGTATTCCTACGAGCAGTACTTC,CASSLGQYSYEQYF
TRBD2,TRBV7-3,NA,TRBJ2-3,TGTGCCAGCAGCCCAACCGGGACTAGCGGTTCAGATACGCAGTATTTT,CASSPTGTSGSDTQYF
NA,TRBV7-2,NA,TRBJ1-2,TGTGCCAGCAGCTTAGCGTCGGGAATACGTAGCTATGGCTACACCTTC,CASSLASGIRSYGYTF
TRBD1,TRBV2,NA,TRBJ2-7,TGTGCCAGCAGTGAAGCGCTGTGGACAGGGTCCCACGAGCAGTACTTC,CASSEALWTGSHEQYF
NA,TRBV11-3,NA,TRBJ2-7,TGTGCCAGCAGCTTGGACATTCGAACCTCCTACGAGCAGTACTTC,CASSLDIRTSYEQYF
TRBD1,TRBV30,once,TRBJ1-6,TGTGCCTGGAGTGTGAACCAGGGGGCTTCACCCCTCCACTTT,CAWSVNQGASPLHF
TRBD2,TRBV7-6,NA,TRBJ2-7,TGTGCCAGCAGCTTAGGGACTAGCGGGGGTTACGAGCAGTACTTC,CASSLGTSGGYEQYF
NA,TRBV19,NA,TRBJ1-5,TGTGCCAGGGAGGGGCTTGATCAGCCCCAGCATTTT,CAREGLDQPQHF
TRBD1,TRBV11-3,NA,TRBJ2-7,TGTGCCAGCAGCGGCAGGACAGGCGGCTACGAGCAGTACTTC,CASSGRTGGYEQYF
TRBD1,TRBV6-5,NA,TRBJ1-5,TGTGCCAGCAGCCCTGGGACAGGGGGCTTTCAGCCCCAGCATTTT,CASSPGTGGFQPQHF
TRBD1,TRBV11-2,NA,TRBJ2-5,TGTGCCAGCAGCTTCCCAGGGGGCTTAGGAGAGACCCAGTACTTC,CASSFPGGLGETQYF
NA,TRBV27,few,TRBJ2-7,TGTGCCAGCAGCTTATTTGGGGGCCCCTACGAGCAGTACTTC,CASSLFGGPYEQYF
TRBD2,TRBV4-1,NA,TRBJ2-2,TGCGCCAGCAGCCTCGGGACTAGCGGGGGCTTCACCGGGGAGCTGTTTTTT,CASSLGTSGGFTGELFF
TRBD2,TRBV2,NA,TRBJ2-7,TGTGCCAGCAGTGAATCTGACTACCGGGGGGACGAGCAGTACTTC,CASSESDYRGDEQYF
NA,TRBV6-5,NA,TRBJ1-3,TGTGCCAGCAGTTACGGGGGGAACTCTGGAAACACCATATATTTT,CASSYGGNSGNTIYF
NA,TRBV5-1,NA,TRBJ1-2,TGCGCCAGCAGCTTGGACGGAGGTAGCTATGGCTACACCTTC,CASSLDGGSYGYTF
TRBD1,TRBV5-4,few,TRBJ2-2,TGTGCCAGCAGACCGGCGGGACAGGGGGCTGCCGGGGAGCTGTTTTTT,CASRPAGQGAAGELFF
NA,TRBV5-1,NA,TRBJ2-1,TGCGCCAGCAGCGTGGCTGTCGGTGGGGGCCGGTACAATGAGCAGTTCTTC,CASSVAVGGGRYNEQFF
NA,TRBV11-2,NA,TRBJ2-4,TGTGCCAGCAGCTTTTCCCTAGCCAAAAACATTCAGTACTTC,CASSFSLAKNIQYF
TRBD1,TRBV27,NA,TRBJ1-1,TGTGCCAGCAGTTTGAAGACAGGGGGCTCTTTGAACACTGAAGCTTTCTTT,CASSLKTGGSLNTEAFF
NA,TRBV7-9,NA,TRBJ2-7,TGTGCCAGCAGCCACCCGTGGAGACGGAGCTACGAGCAGTACTTC,CASSHPWRRSYEQYF
NA,TRBV18,NA,TRBJ2-5,TGTGCCAGCTCACGATCGGACACGGGAGAGCAGTACTTC,CASSRSDTGEQYF
NA,TRBV6-5,NA,TRBJ2-7,TGTGCCAGCAGTTACTCTAGGGGCTACGAGCAGTACTTC,CASSYSRGYEQYF
TRBD1,TRBV7-9,NA,TRBJ1-1,TGTGCCAGCAGCTTGCAGGCAGGGGGCACTGAAGCTTTCTTT,CASSLQAGGTEAFF
TRBD2,TRBV2,NA,TRBJ2-1,TGTGCCAGCAGTGAAGGAAATCTAGCGGGGGGGTTGCAGTTCTTC,CASSEGNLAGGLQFF